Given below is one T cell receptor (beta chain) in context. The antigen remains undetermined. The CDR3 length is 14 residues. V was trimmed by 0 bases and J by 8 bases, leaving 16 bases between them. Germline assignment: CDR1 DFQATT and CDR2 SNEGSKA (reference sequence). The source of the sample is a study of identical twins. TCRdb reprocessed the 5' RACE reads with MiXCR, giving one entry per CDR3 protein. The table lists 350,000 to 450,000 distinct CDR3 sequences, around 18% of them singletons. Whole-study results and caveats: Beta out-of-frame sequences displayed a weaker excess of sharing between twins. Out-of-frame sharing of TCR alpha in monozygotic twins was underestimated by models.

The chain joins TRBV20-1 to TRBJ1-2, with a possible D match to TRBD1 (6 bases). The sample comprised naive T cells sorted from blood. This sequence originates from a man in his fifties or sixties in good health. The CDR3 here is CSARDRTVDQGYTF. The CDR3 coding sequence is TGCAGTGCTAGAGATAGGACAGTCGACCAGGGCTACACCTTC.